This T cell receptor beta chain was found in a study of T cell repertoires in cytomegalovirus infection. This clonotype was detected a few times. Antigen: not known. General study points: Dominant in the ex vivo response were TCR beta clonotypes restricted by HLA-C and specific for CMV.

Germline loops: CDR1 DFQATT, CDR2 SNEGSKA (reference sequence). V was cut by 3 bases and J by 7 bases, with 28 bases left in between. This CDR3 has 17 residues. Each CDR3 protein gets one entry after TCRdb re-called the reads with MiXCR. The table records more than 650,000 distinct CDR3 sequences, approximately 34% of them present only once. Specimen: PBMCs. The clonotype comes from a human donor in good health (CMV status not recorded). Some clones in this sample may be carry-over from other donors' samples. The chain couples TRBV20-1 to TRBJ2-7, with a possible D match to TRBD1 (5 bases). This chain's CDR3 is CSASAPDGLSGLWEQYF. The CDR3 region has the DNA TGCAGTGCTAGCGCCCCCGACGGGTTGTCAGGGCTGTGGGAGCAGTACTTC.